Given below is one TCR beta chain in context. Its specificity is not known. With 6 bases clipped from V and 8 bases from J, the junction kept 9 bases outside the gene matches. Germline V lookup: CDR1 MNHNY, CDR2 SVGAGI (reference sequence). This CDR3 has 14 amino acids. PCR primers comprised 60 Vbeta and 13 Jbeta primers. TCRdb's copy holds only in-frame clones and misses some; the assay was immunoSEQ multiplex PCR. The data show around 200,000 clones, roughly four fifths seen once. This specimen comes from a study of cytomegalovirus exposure and HLA in healthy donors. General study points: Immune exposure was documented only through CMV serostatus. Analysis was carried out at a later point, and it linked a missense DCLRE1C variant to TCR beta V- and J-gene trimming. Sequence variants that were highly shared formed a cluster that was likely a sequencing artifact. Evidence from a later analysis indicated that most CMV-associated TCR beta chains looked HLA-restricted.

Material: PBMCs. This chain connects TRBV6-6 to TRBJ1-2, with 10 positions matching TRBD1. This sequence was found in a man aged 30 to 45 in good health and CMV-seronegative. As DNA, the CDR3 is TGTGCCAGCAGACCCCGACAGGGGGCGTTCGGCTACACCTTC. The encoded protein is CASRPRQGAFGYTF.